This T cell receptor (beta chain) was found in a study of breast tumors, draining lymph nodes, adjacent tissues (dated by TCRdb to about 2016). In the study overall: TCR beta repertoires were compared across tumor, adjacent nontumor tissue and axillary lymph nodes obtained from breast cancer patients. In human breast cancer, the study set out to assess how tumor, surrounding tissue and draining lymph node repertoires relate to one another and whether T cells might be exchanged between them. General conclusions and limits of the study: The data were considered consistent with most tumor T cells being derived from the lymph node and subsequently expanding within tumor tissue. T-cell repertoire diversity in tumors was found to be lower than in lymph nodes but higher than in nontumor tissue, and preferential V and J gene usage was observed. The similarity between tumor and nontumor tissue repertoires was significantly greater in luminal-like breast cancer than in basal-like breast cancer. The conclusion that tumor T cells originate in lymph nodes was presented as consistent with a hypothesis rather than as directly demonstrated.

Sequencing took place on an Illumina HiSeq 2000. TCR beta chain libraries were generated through multiplex PCR amplification. High-throughput sequencing was used to analyze the amplified TCR beta chain products. The public reads were run again by TCRdb, first through fastp at Q25 and then through MiXCR, and only productive beta chains were kept. One record per CDR3 amino acid sequence lists the most common genes and DNA. The sample records about 35,000 distinct CDR3 sequences, 36% of which are singletons. Approximately 11% of the sample is in the top ten clones. Ten or more counts support this clonotype. Its antigen is still unknown. The input lacks base qualities; no much larger clone sits a single base away. The sequenced sample consisted of breast tumor tissue. This TCR derives from a female donor with breast cancer. Some clones in this sample may be carry-over from other donors' samples.

The nucleotide sequence reads TGTGCCAGCAGCGTAGCCCCCACTGAAGAGCAGTACTTC. Protein translation: CASSVAPTEEQYF. The rearranged chain carries TRBV9 and TRBJ2-7; the D segment cannot be called with confidence. From the cysteine through the phenylalanine, the CDR3 covers 13 amino acids. Of the read, only the CDR3 DNA is kept; its 39 bases are in frame from base 1. V is reduced by 0 bases and J by 7 bases, leaving a spacing of 11 bases between them. For CDR1 and CDR2, the germline V gene lists SGDLS and YYNGEE.